This T cell receptor beta chain was obtained from a study of cytomegalovirus exposure and HLA in healthy donors. Primers for the PCR totalled 60 Vbeta and 13 Jbeta. The protocol was immunoSEQ multiplex PCR, while the TCRdb copy is restricted to in-frame clones and leaves out a portion. The sample contains approximately 150,000 clones, 80% to 90% of which appear only once. A remark on this clone: Its antigen is still unknown.

Findings and limits, study-wide: When a later analysis compared HLA-associated TCR beta chains with equally common others, the HLA-associated chains turned out to be more clonally expanded and to have lower generation probabilities.

The CDR3 has 17 residues. Trimming cost V 0 bases and J 1 base, with 15 bases left between them. The germline V gene encodes CDR1 MGHRA and CDR2 YSYEKL. V and J are TRBV4-1 and TRBJ1-1; no reliable D call. The TCR sequence derives from a man aged 30-40 years in good health and CMV-seropositive. Sequenced: PBMCs. The CDR3 here is CASSQDFAPSGNTEAFF. CDR3 nucleotide sequence: TGCGCCAGCAGCCAAGATTTCGCTCCTTCAGGGAACACTGAAGCTTTCTTT.